The source of this TCR beta chain is a study of Ad26.COV2.S vaccination and SARS-CoV-2 variants. Here immunoSEQ multiplex PCR was the method, and the copy in TCRdb shows in-frame clones only, minus some. In the table there are over 110,000 clones, around 86% of which are singletons. The CDR3 covers 16 residues. CDR1 SGHVS and CDR2 FNYEAQ come from the germline V gene. Between the trimmed V and J ends, which lost 1 base and 2 bases, there was a span of 11 bases. With regard to this clone: The antigen is unknown.

Study-level points and caveats: There was reportedly substantial breadth in spike-specific CD8+ and CD4+ T cell responses after vaccination.

The source was peripheral blood, collected after recovery from COVID-19. This chain connects TRBV7-6 to TRBJ2-2, with a possible D match to TRBD2 (7 bases). This sequence originates from a human donor who had recovered from COVID-19. CDR3 DNA sequence: TGTGCCAGCAGCTTAGATCGGGGGGCCAACACCGGGGAGCTGTTTTTT. Its protein is CASSLDRGANTGELFF.